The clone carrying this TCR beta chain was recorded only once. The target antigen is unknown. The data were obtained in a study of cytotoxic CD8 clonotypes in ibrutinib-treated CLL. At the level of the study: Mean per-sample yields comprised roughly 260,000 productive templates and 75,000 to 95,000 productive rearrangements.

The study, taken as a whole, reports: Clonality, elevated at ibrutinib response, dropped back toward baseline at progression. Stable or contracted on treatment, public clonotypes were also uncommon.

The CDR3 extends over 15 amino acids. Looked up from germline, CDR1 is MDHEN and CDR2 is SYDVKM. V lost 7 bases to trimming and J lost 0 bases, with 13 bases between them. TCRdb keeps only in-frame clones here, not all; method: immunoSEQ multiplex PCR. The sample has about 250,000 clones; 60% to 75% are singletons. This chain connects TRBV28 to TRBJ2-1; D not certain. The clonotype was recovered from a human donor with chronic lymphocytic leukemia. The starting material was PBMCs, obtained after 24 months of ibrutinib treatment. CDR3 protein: CASKWATVSYNEQFF. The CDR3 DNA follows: TGTGCCAGCAAATGGGCGACGGTCTCCTACAATGAGCAGTTCTTC.